A single sample gave rise to the 31 T cell receptor gamma chains below, sequenced in a study of gamma delta lymphoproliferative disorders and STAT genes. TCRdb repeated clone calling on the multiplex PCR reads with CATT. The data show approximately 2,000 gamma-chain clones, 9.8% seen once. PBMCs from patients and controls supplied the genomic DNA for sequencing. Sequenced: blood. The receptors come from a human donor with gamma-delta T-cell large granular lymphocyte leukemia.

The rearrangement joins TRGV9 to TRGJ1 or TRGJ2. The J gene comes from matching the DNA to germline here; TCRdb lacks it. This CDR3 has 12 amino acids. V was clipped by 0 bases and J by 6 bases; unmatched bases: 2. In germline, CDR1 is GITISATS, CDR2 ISYDGTV (reference sequence). The CDR3 protein is CALWEVLYKKLF. As DNA, the CDR3 is TGTGCCTTGTGGGAGGTGCTTTATAAGAAACTCTTT.

By share of the sample, this clone is medium-sized. V usage is TRGV2 and J usage is TRGJ1 or TRGJ2. The J gene was missing in TCRdb and was found by matching the end of the DNA to germline. The CDR3 runs 21 residues. Trimming took 0 bases from V and 0 from J; bases not matched to a gene: 23. Germline V gene data show CDR1 as EGSNGY and CDR2 as YDSYNSKV. The CDR3 reads CATWDGPVRSPMPRNYYKKLF. The CDR3 DNA is TGTGCCACCTGGGACGGGCCGGTCCGATCCCCAATGCCTAGGAATTATTATAAGAAACTCTTT.

This clone occurred a few times. This chain uses TRGV5 with TRGJ1 or TRGJ2. No J gene was available from TCRdb, and it was assigned here by a germline match of the DNA. Germline CDR1 is VINAFY and CDR2 is YDVSNSKD. Losses at the gene ends were 3 bases for V and 1 base for J; bases not matched to a gene: 9. The CDR3 consists of 15 residues. DNA of the CDR3: TGTGCCACCTGGGACGGAACCACCAATTATTATAAGAAACTCTTT. Translated, it gives CATWDGTTNYYKKLF.

This clone is categorized as medium-sized (0.01 to 0.1%). This chain links TRGV2 with TRGJ1 or TRGJ2. The J gene comes from matching the DNA to germline here; TCRdb lacks it. Germline CDR1 EGSNGY, CDR2 YDSYNSKV. V shed 0 bases and J 10 bases; nucleotides not matched to a gene: 18. The CDR3 has 16 residues. This chain's CDR3 is CATWDGLELNGAKKLF. The DNA for the CDR3 is TGTGCCACCTGGGACGGGCTCGAATTGAATGGCGCGAAGAAACTCTTT.

In this sample, this clone is large. The J gene is TRGJ1 or TRGJ2, the V gene TRGV2. TCRdb supplies no J gene; here it was assigned by aligning the nucleotide sequence to germline. The CDR3 contains 11 residues. Germline V gene sequence: CDR1 EGSNGY, CDR2 YDSYNSKV. Losses at the gene ends were 6 bases for V and 8 bases for J; bases not matched to a gene: 7. CDR3 DNA sequence: TGTGCCACCTGGACCGGGAATAAGAAACTCTTT. Its protein is CATWTGNKKLF.

To note about this clone: TCRdb pairs this DNA with a much larger clone's protein that differs at residue 8, likely a read error; the protein shown was translated from the DNA. The chain has TRGV9 and TRGJP. The J gene was missing in TCRdb and was found by matching the end of the DNA to germline. This CDR3 region has 16 residues. Germline V gene data show CDR1 as GITISATS and CDR2 as ISYDGTV (reference sequence). This chain's CDR3 is CALWEVQQLGKKIKVF. The CDR3, as DNA: TGTGCCTTGTGGGAGGTGCAACAGTTGGGCAAAAAAATCAAGGTATTT.

In regard to this clone: The protein held in TCRdb is that of a much larger clone and does not match this DNA's translation at residue 7, likely because of a read error; the protein shown is translated from the DNA. J is TRGJ1 or TRGJ2 and V is TRGV10. No J segment appears in TCRdb, so it was assigned here by matching the sequence to germline. TRGV10 is marked as an open reading frame, function uncertain. The CDR3 totals 12 residues. V was clipped by 8 bases and J by 8 bases; unmatched bases: 10. The CDR3 bases are TGTGCTGCGTGGGATTATATCAATAAGAAACTCTTT. Encoded protein: CAAWDYINKKLF.

This clone is medium-sized (0.01 to 0.1%). The V gene is TRGV8, the J gene TRGJ1 or TRGJ2. The J gene was missing in TCRdb and was found by matching the end of the DNA to germline. J lost 3 bases, V lost 3 bases, and 11 bases had no gene match. Germline lookup yields CDR1 VENAVY and CDR2 YDSYNSRV. The CDR3 spans 15 residues. The CDR3 is CATWDSAPIYYKKLF. Here the CDR3 DNA reads TGTGCCACCTGGGATTCCGCCCCCATTTATTATAAGAAACTCTTT.

The V and J genes are TRGV5 and TRGJ1 or TRGJ2. Here the J gene came from matching the DNA to germline, since TCRdb omits it. This CDR3 spans 14 amino acids. Germline CDR1 VINAFY, CDR2 YDVSNSKD. V was clipped by 5 bases and J by 4 bases; unmatched bases: 11. CDR3 sequence reads: CATWARRKYYKKLF. The DNA of the CDR3 is TGTGCCACCTGGGCCCGTAGAAAGTATTATAAGAAACTCTTT.

Within the sample, this clone is medium-sized. V gene TRGV2 combines with J gene TRGJP2. The J gene, missing from TCRdb, was assigned here through DNA to germline matching. The CDR3 is made up of 12 amino acids. J gave up 10 bases and V 1 base, and 3 bases lay outside the gene matches. Germline values: CDR1 EGSNGY, CDR2 YDSYNSKV. The DNA of the CDR3 is TGTGCCACCTGGGACGGAGGTTGGATCAAGACGTTT. Residues: CATWDGGWIKTF.

There are a few counts of this clone. V and J are TRGV10 and TRGJ1 or TRGJ2. TCRdb offers no J gene call, so here the DNA was matched to germline to obtain one. TRGV10 is placed among ORFs of uncertain function. The J segment lost 3 bases and the V segment lost 8 bases, leaving 14 bases of the junction unmatched. CDR3 length: 15 residues. The CDR3 region is CAAWERPSRYYKKLF. In DNA, the CDR3 is TGTGCTGCGTGGGAGCGCCCATCCCGTTATTATAAGAAACTCTTT.

V and J are TRGV10 and TRGJ1 or TRGJ2. TCRdb supplies no J gene; here it was assigned by aligning the nucleotide sequence to germline. TRGV10 is an open reading frame whose function is uncertain. V lost 12 bases and J lost 5; bases outside the gene matches: 14. The CDR3 has 13 amino acids. The CDR3 sequence: CAAIFARHYKKLF. In DNA, the CDR3 is TGTGCTGCCATCTTCGCTCGGCATTATAAGAAACTCTTT.

To note about this clone: It is unclear where the CDR3 begins or ends on the DNA, so no DNA is shown, and the CDR3 is as TCRdb lists it. With the J gene uncalled, the V gene is TRGV11. TRGV11 is an ORF, and what it does is uncertain. A total of 11 residues make up the CDR3, ends included. CDR3 amino acids: CTTVPAGLGLF.

In its sample, this clone ranks as medium-sized. The chain has TRGV3 and TRGJ1 or TRGJ2. In the absence of a J gene in TCRdb, the DNA was matched to germline to assign it here. V shed 3 bases and J 4 bases; nucleotides not matched to a gene: 9. Germline V gene data show CDR1 as VTNTFY and CDR2 as YDVSTARD (reference sequence). The CDR3 extends over 14 amino acids. In DNA, the CDR3 is TGTGCCACCTGGGACGGGACCTCGTATTATAAGAAACTCTTT. This gives the protein CATWDGTSYYKKLF.

Sample share makes this clone medium-sized (0.01 to 0.1%). The same CDR3 is also encoded by other DNA sequences in this sample. J is TRGJ1 or TRGJ2 and V is TRGV4. TCRdb lists no J gene, so it was determined here by aligning the DNA to germline. Trimming removed 0 bases from V and 0 bases from J; junction bases left unmatched: 2. Germline loops: CDR1 EGSTGY, CDR2 YDSYTSSV. CDR3 length equals 14 residues. CDR3 amino acids: CATWDGRNYYKKLF. The CDR3 DNA sequence: TGTGCCACCTGGGATGGGAGGAATTATTATAAGAAACTCTTT.

As concerns this clone: The limits of the CDR3 on the DNA are not certain, so only TCRdb's listed CDR3 is given. Here the V gene is TRGV10, but the J gene went uncalled. TRGV10 is given ORF status, its function remaining uncertain. Both ends counted, the CDR3 spans 28 residues. The CDR3 here is CAAWVSLVVIGSRRLQKGLGSIVTSKTF.

The rearrangement links TRGV2 to TRGJ1 or TRGJ2. TCRdb supplies no J gene; here it was assigned by aligning the nucleotide sequence to germline. Per the germline V gene, CDR1 is EGSNGY and CDR2 is YDSYNSKV. This CDR3 region has 17 residues. The ends lost 0 bases at V and 3 bases at J; junction bases unmatched: 14. Written as DNA, the CDR3 is TGTGCCACCTGGGACGGGCAGTACTCCCCGAGTTATTATAAGAAACTCTTT. It translates to CATWDGQYSPSYYKKLF.

By share of the sample, this clone is medium-sized (0.01 to 0.1%). This chain connects TRGV2 to TRGJ1 or TRGJ2. In the absence of a J gene in TCRdb, the DNA was matched to germline to assign it here. Trimming at V came to 0 bases and at J to 9 bases, leaving 8 bases not matched to a gene. This CDR3 contains 13 residues. Looked up from germline, CDR1 is EGSNGY and CDR2 is YDSYNSKV. The CDR3 DNA reads TGTGCCACCTGGGACGGGCCTTCCCGTAAGAAACTCTTT. Residues: CATWDGPSRKKLF.

By share, this clone ranks as medium-sized. The genes are TRGV4 and TRGJ1 or TRGJ2. The J gene is not listed in TCRdb, so it was assigned here from a DNA match to germline. Looked up from germline, CDR1 is EGSTGY and CDR2 is YDSYTSSV. The CDR3 covers 12 residues. V shed 4 bases and J 3 bases; nucleotides not matched to a gene: 3. This CDR3 reads CATWEVYYKKLF. CDR3 nucleotide sequence: TGTGCCACCTGGGAAGTTTATTATAAGAAACTCTTT.

By sample fraction, this clone is medium-sized. J is TRGJ1 or TRGJ2 and V is TRGV5. Here the J gene was assigned by germline matching of the DNA, as TCRdb has none. The J segment lost 0 bases and the V segment lost 3 bases, leaving 5 bases of the junction unmatched. Looked up from germline, CDR1 is VINAFY and CDR2 is YDVSNSKD. There are 14 residues in the CDR3. Written as DNA, the CDR3 is TGTGCCACCTGGGACGGTTCGAATTATTATAAGAAACTCTTT. Amino acids: CATWDGSNYYKKLF.

By proportion, this clone is medium-sized (0.01 to 0.1%). This chain links TRGV11 with TRGJ1 or TRGJ2. Since TCRdb gives no J gene, matching the DNA to germline was used here to assign it. Being an ORF, TRGV11 has a function that is uncertain. V shed 4 bases and J 7 bases; nucleotides not matched to a gene: 13. CDR3 length: 15 residues. The CDR3 loop reads CACWISGAMGYKKLF. The CDR3 DNA follows: TGTGCCTGCTGGATTAGTGGGGCGATGGGGTATAAGAAACTCTTT.

In this sample, this clone is medium-sized (0.01 to 0.1%). The genes are TRGV10 and TRGJP1. TCRdb records no J gene; here it was assigned by comparing the DNA to germline. TRGV10 is an open reading frame, and its role is uncertain. V shed 8 bases, J shed 4 bases, and the junction held 2 bases outside the gene matches. The length of the CDR3 is 12 residues. The CDR3 coding sequence is TGTGCTGCGTGGGGCACTGGTTGGTTCAAGATATTT. This translates into CAAWGTGWFKIF.

By share, this clone ranks as medium-sized (0.01 to 0.1%). This sample includes further DNA sequences coding for the same CDR3. The chain joins TRGV2 to TRGJ1 or TRGJ2. TCRdb does not report a J gene; here it was assigned by matching the DNA to germline references. V lost 0 bases and J lost 7; bases outside the gene matches: 6. CDR1 is EGSNGY and CDR2 is YDSYNSKV in the germline V gene. The CDR3 is 13 residues long. The CDR3 loop is CATWDGPGYKKLF. DNA of the CDR3: TGTGCCACCTGGGACGGGCCTGGATATAAGAAACTCTTT.

A remark on this clone: It may be a read error: a sequence one base away is much more abundant. The limits of the CDR3 on the DNA are not certain, so only TCRdb's listed CDR3 is given. The identical CDR3 is also encoded by other nucleotide sequences in the sample. For the V gene the call is TRGV11; the J gene has no call. TRGV11 is an ORF; its function is uncertain. With termini counted, the CDR3 has 24 amino acids. The CDR3 spells CTTVPAGLGTLRRVWVSDYYKKLF.

This chain links TRGV5 with TRGJ1 or TRGJ2. The J gene is absent in TCRdb and was assigned here via DNA matching to germline. Losses at the gene ends were 6 bases for V and 10 bases for J; bases not matched to a gene: 6. CDR3 length equals 10 residues. Per germline, CDR1 VINAFY and CDR2 YDVSNSKD. The CDR3 sequence: CATWCPKKLF. The CDR3 coding sequence is TGTGCCACCTGGTGTCCCAAGAAACTCTTT.

This chain connects TRGV11 to TRGJ1 or TRGJ2. TCRdb carries no J gene annotation; the J gene was assigned here by matching the DNA with germline. TRGV11 is designated an ORF whose function remains uncertain. The junction had 6 bases not matched to a gene; V was cut back by 4 bases and J by 9 bases. The CDR3 totals 12 residues. As DNA, the CDR3 is TGTGCCTGCTGGATTAGCCGACGTAAGAAACTCTTT. Translating gives CACWISRRKKLF.

Only a few counts were recorded for this clone. The chain links TRGV4 to TRGJ1 or TRGJ2. The J gene is not listed in TCRdb, so it was assigned here from a DNA match to germline. There are 12 residues in the CDR3. After removal of 3 bases from V and 10 bases from J, the junction contained 9 bases not matched to a gene. CDR1 and CDR2 from the germline V gene are EGSTGY and YDSYTSSV. For the CDR3, the DNA is TGTGCCACCTGGGATTTGGAATTGAAGAAACTCTTT. Its protein product is CATWDLELKKLF.

The V gene is TRGV10, the J gene TRGJ1 or TRGJ2. The J gene, missing from TCRdb, was assigned here through DNA to germline matching. TRGV10 is noted as an ORF with a role that remains uncertain. The CDR3 contains 9 residues. V was clipped by 13 bases and J by 8 bases; unmatched bases: 6. For the CDR3, the DNA is TGTGCTGTGATTGATAAGAAACTCTTT. It translates to CAVIDKKLF.

By sample share, this clone is medium-sized (0.01 to 0.1%). V and J are TRGV4 and TRGJ1 or TRGJ2. Because TCRdb records no J gene, it was assigned here through a match of the DNA to germline. CDR1 is EGSTGY and CDR2 is YDSYTSSV in the germline V gene. The CDR3 sequence is 17 residues long. V shed 1 base, J shed 0 bases, and the junction held 12 bases outside the gene matches. CDR3: CATWDGKQGRNYYKKLF. CDR3 nucleotide sequence: TGTGCCACCTGGGATGGAAAACAGGGGAGGAATTATTATAAGAAACTCTTT.

The chain recombines TRGV10 with TRGJ1 or TRGJ2. Here the J gene came from matching the DNA to germline, since TCRdb omits it. TRGV10 is an ORF for which the function is uncertain. The CDR3 spans 13 residues. J was trimmed by 4 bases and V by 8 bases; bases with no gene match: 9. The CDR3: CAAWALIYYKKLF. The CDR3 DNA is TGTGCTGCGTGGGCCCTAATATATTATAAGAAACTCTTT.

Judged by abundance, this clone is medium-sized. This rearrangement joins TRGV8 to TRGJ1 or TRGJ2. The J gene is absent in TCRdb and was assigned here via DNA matching to germline. Germline CDR1 reads VENAVY; CDR2 reads YDSYNSRV. This CDR3 comprises 11 residues. V was pared by 6 bases and J by 12 bases, with 11 bases of the junction left unmatched. DNA of the CDR3: TGTGCCACCTGGACTACCCGGAGGAAACTCTTT. Protein: CATWTTRRKLF.